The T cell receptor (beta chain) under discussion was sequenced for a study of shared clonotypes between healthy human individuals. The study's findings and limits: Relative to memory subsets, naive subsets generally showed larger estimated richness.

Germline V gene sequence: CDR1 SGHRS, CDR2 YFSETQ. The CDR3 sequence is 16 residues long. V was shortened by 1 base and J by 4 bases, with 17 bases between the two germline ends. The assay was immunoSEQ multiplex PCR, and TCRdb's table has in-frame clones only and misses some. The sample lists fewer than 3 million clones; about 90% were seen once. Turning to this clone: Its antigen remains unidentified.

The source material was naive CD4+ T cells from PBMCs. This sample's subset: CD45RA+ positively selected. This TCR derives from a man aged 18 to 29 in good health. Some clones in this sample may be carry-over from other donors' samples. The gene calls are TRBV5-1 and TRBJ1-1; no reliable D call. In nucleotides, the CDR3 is TGCGCCAGCAGCTTGTTACAATTAGGAGTTGGCACTGAAGCTTTCTTT. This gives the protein CASSLLQLGVGTEAFF.